These 9 T cell receptor beta chains originate from one sample sequenced in a study of HIV-infected patients and healthy controls. Alpha and beta constant-region primers primed reverse transcription of approximately 500 ng RNA. Using multiplexing indices, alpha and beta chain libraries were generated apart by chain-specific third strand synthesis. TCRdb passed the 5' RACE reads through MiXCR, listing each CDR3 protein once. Of 6,000 to 7,000 distinct CDR3 sequences listed, more than 6.5% are singletons. Follow-up blood was drawn about 14 weeks, roughly three months, after antiretroviral therapy began. Whole blood was used without fractionation, so all unsorted peripheral T cells were included. This specimen was blood, taken during antiretroviral therapy. These receptors all stem from an adult with HIV infection.

This clonotype has at least ten counts. V usage is TRBV30 and J usage is TRBJ2-3; 9 bases map to TRBD2. CDR1 and CDR2 (germline): GTSNPN, SVGIG (reference sequence). With 3 bases clipped from V and 4 bases from J, the junction kept 8 bases outside the gene matches. The CDR3 consists of 15 residues. The CDR3 spells CAWRASGRLADTQYF. DNA of the CDR3: TGTGCCTGGAGGGCGAGCGGGAGGCTAGCAGATACGCAGTATTTT.

This clonotype was recorded many times. The chain recombines TRBV28 with TRBJ2-5; D is uncertain. The germline gives CDR1 MDHEN, CDR2 SYDVKM. The V gene lost 4 bases and the J gene lost 0 bases, with 18 bases spanning the gap. The CDR3 length is 17 residues. The CDR3: CASSSLWASEYQETQYF. CDR3 nucleotide sequence: TGTGCCAGCAGTTCCTTATGGGCGTCAGAGTACCAAGAGACCCAGTACTTC.

This clonotype was seen repeatedly, ten times or more. V usage is TRBV6-5 and J usage is TRBJ2-5; D may correspond to TRBD1 or TRBD2 (5 bases each). V dropped 8 bases and J dropped 3 bases, with 16 bases sitting between them. Germline CDR1 and CDR2: MNHEY and SVGAGI. The CDR3 totals 14 residues. CDR3 protein: CASGTYAREETQYF. Here the CDR3 DNA reads TGTGCCAGCGGGACCTACGCGAGGGAAGAGACCCAGTACTTC.

This clonotype rates as medium-sized. The J gene is TRBJ2-5, the V gene TRBV15; D is ambiguous. Germline assignment: CDR1 LNHNV and CDR2 YYDKDF (reference sequence). There are 13 residues in the CDR3. The V and J ends lost 1 base and 1 base respectively, with 4 bases between them. This CDR3 reads CATSRGSQETQYF. The CDR3 DNA reads TGTGCCACCAGCAGAGGTTCCCAAGAGACCCAGTACTTC.

At least ten counts were recorded for this clonotype. This chain uses TRBV2 with TRBJ2-2; 8 bases agree with TRBD2. Germline V gene sequence: CDR1 SNHLY, CDR2 FYNNEI. CDR3 length: 16 residues. With V trimmed by 2 bases and J by 5 bases, 7 bases remained unmatched. CDR3 coding DNA: TGTGCCAGCAGTGAAAATAGCGGGGTGTATACCGGGGAGCTGTTTTTT. Its translation is CASSENSGVYTGELFF.

This clonotype was recorded at least ten times. The J gene is TRBJ2-7, the V gene TRBV19; no firm D call. There are 13 residues in the CDR3. The germline V gene encodes CDR1 LNHDA and CDR2 SQIVND (reference sequence). V lost 1 base and J lost 6, with 10 bases in between. The CDR3 region is CASSIAAAPEQYF. DNA for the CDR3: TGTGCCAGTAGTATAGCGGCAGCCCCCGAGCAGTACTTC. The full variable domain, rest sourced from reference TRBV19 and TRBJ2-7, is DGGITQSPKYLFRKEGQNVTLSCEQNLNHDAMYWYRQDPGQGLRLIYYSQIVNDFQKGDIAEGYSVSREKKESFPLTVTSAQKNPTAFYLCASSIAAAPEQYFGPGTRLTVT.

This clonotype was counted a few times. This chain connects TRBV4-1 to TRBJ2-6; D tentatively reads TRBD1 or TRBD2 (6 bases each). Germline CDR1 is MGHRA and CDR2 is YSYEKL. The ends were cut back, 5 bases at V and 0 bases at J, with 23 bases in the middle. There are 20 residues in the CDR3. The CDR3 sequence is CASSTQPSGGPPSGANVLTF. The CDR3 DNA follows: TGCGCCAGCAGCACTCAACCCAGTGGGGGGCCTCCCTCTGGGGCCAACGTCCTGACTTTC.

This clonotype is labeled medium-sized. V gene TRBV27 combines with J gene TRBJ1-1, with D possibly being TRBD1 (6 bases). The V end lost 6 bases, the J end lost 1 base, and 12 bases lay between the germline ends. Germline values: CDR1 MNHEY, CDR2 SMNVEV (reference sequence). The CDR3 totals 14 residues. CDR3 DNA: TGTGCCAGCAGCGCCTCGGGGGCGAACACTGAAGCTTTCTTT. Amino acid sequence: CASSASGANTEAFF.

There are many counts of this clonotype. The gene calls are TRBV24-1 and TRBJ2-7, with D tentatively TRBD1 (5 bases). The germline V and J ends were trimmed by 3 bases and 2 bases, with 10 bases remaining between them. Germline V lookup: CDR1 KGHDR, CDR2 SFDVKD. This CDR3 is built from 14 residues. CDR3: CATSDARQTYEQYF. The CDR3 DNA follows: TGTGCCACCAGTGATGCCCGACAGACCTACGAGCAGTACTTC.